This is a list of T cell receptor beta chains from one sample in a study of shared clonotypes between healthy human individuals. Assay used: immunoSEQ multiplex PCR; TCRdb lists only in-frame clones, some missing. The sample lists approximately 530,000 clones; approximately 95% were seen once. Sequenced input: naive CD4+ T cells sorted from blood. The receptors originated from a woman in her twenties or thirties in good health. The CDR3 runs from the conserved cysteine through the conserved F or W. A D gene is named only where the DNA matches it firmly. The size field is filled for only some rows; it gives once, few, many or a size class.

>once|TRBV28|-|TRBJ1-5
TGTGCCAGCAGTTTAGAGTTAAGGCAGGCCGACAATCAGCCCCAGCATTTT
CASSLELRQADNQPQHF
>-|TRBV19|-|TRBJ2-2
TGTGCCGCTAAAAGCGTACCACCGAACACCGGGGAGCTGTTTTTT
CAAKSVPPNTGELFF
>-|TRBV28|-|TRBJ2-7
TGTGCCAGCAGTTTTGGGCAAGCCCCCTACGAGCAGTACTTC
CASSFGQAPYEQYF
>-|TRBV7-9|TRBD1|TRBJ1-4
TGTGCCAGCAGCCAGACAGGGGACGAAAAACTGTTTTTT
CASSQTGDEKLFF
>-|TRBV15|TRBD2|TRBJ2-7
TGTGCCACCAGAGGGGGGACTAGCGGGAGTCCCGAGCAGTACTTC
CATRGGTSGSPEQYF
>-|TRBV28|-|TRBJ1-1
TGTGCCAGCAGTTTGAGGAGATTGGGGGCTCTGACTGAAGCTTTCTTT
CASSLRRLGALTEAFF
>-|TRBV29-1|TRBD2|TRBJ2-2
TGCAGCGTTCTGCGGGAGACCGGGGAGCTGTTTTTT
CSVLRETGELFF
>once|TRBV5-1|-|TRBJ2-7
TGCGCCAGCAGCTTGCGTGGGTTCTCCTACGAGCAGTACTTC
CASSLRGFSYEQYF
>-|TRBV6-1|-|TRBJ1-5
TGTGCCAGCAGTGAAGTCTTGGGGAAGAATCAGCCCCAGCATTTT
CASSEVLGKNQPQHF
>once|TRBV6-6|-|TRBJ1-5
TGTGCCAGCAGTAACGGCGGGTTTGCGGAAAATCAGCCCCAGCATTTT
CASSNGGFAENQPQHF
>-|TRBV13|-|TRBJ2-4
TGTGCCAGCAGCCCATCGGGACGATACAAAAACATTCAGTACTTC
CASSPSGRYKNIQYF
>-|TRBV5-6|-|TRBJ2-7
TGTGCCAGCAGGTCCAGGTCACGAGGGGGTTCCTACGAGCAGTACTTC
CASRSRSRGGSYEQYF
>once|TRBV11-2|-|TRBJ2-1
TGTGCCAGCAGCTTTAGTGGGGTTACCCAGTTCTTC
CASSFSGVTQFF
>once|TRBV5-1|TRBD2|TRBJ2-1
TGCGCCAGCAGCCCAAGGACTAGCGTCCCGGTCGAGAATGAGCAGTTCTTC
CASSPRTSVPVENEQFF
>-|TRBV28|TRBD1|TRBJ1-4
TGTGCCAGCAGTAACACAGGGGGGACTAATGAAAAACTGTTTTTT
CASSNTGGTNEKLFF
>-|TRBV7-9|-|TRBJ1-5
TGTGCCAGCAGCTTTTCAGGGGATCAGCCCCAGCATTTT
CASSFSGDQPQHF
>-|TRBV5-4|-|TRBJ2-5
TGTGCCAGCAGCTTGGGTGGGACCAATCAAGAGACCCAGTACTTC
CASSLGGTNQETQYF
>-|TRBV18|-|TRBJ2-5
TGTGCCAGCTCACCCTTGGACTCGAGTGAGCAGTACTTC
CASSPLDSSEQYF
>-|TRBV6-1|TRBD1|TRBJ2-3
TGTGCCAGCACCGCAACACAGGGGGACGCAGATACGCAGTATTTT
CASTATQGDADTQYF
>-|TRBV19|-|TRBJ1-5
TGTGCCAGTAGTATTCCTGCCCAGCCCCAGCATTTT
CASSIPAQPQHF
>-|TRBV27|TRBD1|TRBJ2-3
TGTGCCAGCAGTCCCTCCCTAGCAGGGGGAGATACGCAGTATTTT
CASSPSLAGGDTQYF
>-|TRBV6-1|-|TRBJ1-5
TGTGCCAGCAGTCAAGGACAGAGACTTAGCAATCAGCCCCAGCATTTT
CASSQGQRLSNQPQHF
>-|TRBV4-1|-|TRBJ1-6
TGCGCCAGCAGCCAAGACCCGCGGGACTCACCCCTCCACTTT
CASSQDPRDSPLHF
>-|TRBV10-2|-|TRBJ1-3
TGCGCCAGCAGTCCTGGGGCTTCTTCGGGAAACACCATATATTTT
CASSPGASSGNTIYF
>-|TRBV9|TRBD1|TRBJ1-1
TGTGCCAGCAGCTCCCGACAGGGAGCTGAAGCTTTCTTT
CASSSRQGAEAFF
>-|TRBV21-1|-|TRBJ2-5
TGTGCCAACTACAAAACGACAGGGCAAGAGACCCAGTACTTC
CANYKTTGQETQYF
>-|TRBV19|TRBD2|TRBJ2-1
TGTGCCAGTAGTATAGAGCCCGGGACTAGCGGGAAACAGTTCTTC
CASSIEPGTSGKQFF
>-|TRBV5-1|-|TRBJ2-7
TGCGCCAGCAGCTTGGGAGTTCCCTACGAGCAGTACTTC
CASSLGVPYEQYF
>-|TRBV4-1|-|TRBJ2-3
TGCGCCAGCAGCCAAGATTTGCCCAGCACAGATACGCAGTATTTT
CASSQDLPSTDTQYF
>-|TRBV11-2|-|TRBJ2-1
TGTGCCAGCAGCCCATACGGACGGGAAAATAGGGATGAGCAGTTCTTC
CASSPYGRENRDEQFF
>once|TRBV29-1|TRBD2|TRBJ2-1
TGCAGCGTCGCCACTAGCGGACGTTTCTATGAGCAGTTCTTC
CSVATSGRFYEQFF
>-|TRBV28|-|TRBJ1-1
TGTGCCAGCAGCTCCCCGGCGGGAGGTAGTACTGAAGCTTTCTTT
CASSSPAGGSTEAFF
>-|TRBV30|-|TRBJ1-2
TGTGCCTGGAGTAACGGGGAATTCTATGGCTACACCTTC
CAWSNGEFYGYTF
>-|TRBV5-5|TRBD1|TRBJ2-7
TGTGCCAGCAGCCCCACAGGGGGCCTCAGCGAGCAGTACTTC
CASSPTGGLSEQYF
>-|TRBV5-1|-|TRBJ1-4
TGCGCCAGCAGCCCGTTCGGGGAAGCAACTAATGAAAAACTGTTTTTT
CASSPFGEATNEKLFF
>-|TRBV28|-|TRBJ2-7
TGTGCCAGCAGCTCAAACCCCATCTCCTACGAGCAGTACTTC
CASSSNPISYEQYF
>-|TRBV5-1|-|TRBJ2-7
TGCGCCAGCAGCCCAGGCCCGGCAGGGAGCTACGAGCAGTACTTC
CASSPGPAGSYEQYF
>-|TRBV18|TRBD1|TRBJ2-7
TGTGCCAGCTCACCAGGGACAGATACCTCCTACGAGCAGTACTTC
CASSPGTDTSYEQYF
>-|TRBV19|-|TRBJ1-2
TGTGCCAGTAGTATAGCGACTTCCTATGGCTACACCTTC
CASSIATSYGYTF
>-|TRBV5-1|TRBD2|TRBJ2-2
TGCGCCAGCAGGGGGACTAGCGGGAAGAACACCGGGGAGCTGTTTTTT
CASRGTSGKNTGELFF
>-|TRBV9|-|TRBJ2-7
TGTGCCAGCAGCGCTCAACTAGTGTCGGGCGAGCAGTACTTC
CASSAQLVSGEQYF
>-|TRBV15|-|TRBJ2-5
TGTGCCACCAGCAGAAGCGGACAAGAGACCCAGTACTTC
CATSRSGQETQYF
>-|TRBV11-2|-|TRBJ2-7
TGTGCCAGCAGCTTAGTTCCGGGCTCTCCCCAATACGAGCAGTACTTC
CASSLVPGSPQYEQYF
>-|TRBV9|-|TRBJ1-2
TGTGCCAGCAGCGTAGGGGAGGGGAGTGGCTACACCTTC
CASSVGEGSGYTF
>-|TRBV2|-|TRBJ2-3
TGTGCCAGCAGTGACGACGAAGATACGCAGTATTTT
CASSDDEDTQYF
>-|TRBV11-2|-|TRBJ2-1
TGTGCCAGCAGCTTAGATAGCGCCCAGAGTGGCCCCCAAAATGAGCAGTTCTTC
CASSLDSAQSGPQNEQFF
>-|TRBV2|-|TRBJ2-7
TGTGCCAGCAGTGCCGACAGTGGGGCCCACGAGCAGTACTTC
CASSADSGAHEQYF
>-|TRBV10-3|-|TRBJ2-7
TGTGCCATCAGTGAACAGGCCCCCTACGAGCAGTACTTC
CAISEQAPYEQYF
>-|TRBV6-1|TRBD2|TRBJ2-1
TGTGCCAGCAGTCCCGGGACTAACTACAATGAGCAGTTCTTC
CASSPGTNYNEQFF
>-|TRBV6-1|TRBD1|TRBJ1-3
TGTGTCGCTGGGACAGGGACCATCTCTGGAAACACCATATATTTT
CVAGTGTISGNTIYF
>-|TRBV5-1|-|TRBJ2-1
TGCGCCAGCAGCTTGGGACGGGCCTCCTACAATGAGCAGTTCTTC
CASSLGRASYNEQFF
>-|TRBV9|TRBD1|TRBJ2-1
TGTGCCAGCAGCGCCACAGCCGGGACAGGGGCCTACAATGAGCAGTTCTTC
CASSATAGTGAYNEQFF
>-|TRBV7-8|TRBD2|TRBJ2-7
TGTGCCAGCAGCTTAGGATGGGGACTAGCGGGAGTTTGGACCTACGAGCAGTACTTC
CASSLGWGLAGVWTYEQYF